The present TCR beta chain was sequenced within a study of CD8 T cells in ankylosing spondylitis. Study-wide points: Seemingly characteristic of ankylosing spondylitis blood was a TCR beta motif consisting of about 8 highly homologous variants. Reported data indicate significant enrichment of disease-linked clones within matched ankylosing spondylitis synovial fluid.

Quantitative barcoded 5'-RACE was used to prepare TCR beta libraries. TCRdb analysed the 5' RACE reads with MiXCR anew, one entry per CDR3 protein. The sample has a few hundred thousand distinct CDR3 sequences, 17% seen once. This CDR3 comprises 16 residues. Germline CDR1 and CDR2: LGHDT and YNNKEL (reference sequence). Trimming pared 1 base from V and 4 bases from J, leaving 15 bases between. The table lists this clonotype with a few counts. What it recognizes is unknown. The material sequenced was blood, either unsorted or a sorted T cell fraction (not recorded which). This clonotype was obtained from a male donor with ankylosing spondylitis. The chain couples TRBV3-1 to TRBJ2-3, with TRBD1 as a possible D gene (6 bases). CDR3 loop: CASSQGDTGWADTQYF. Written as DNA, the CDR3 is TGTGCCAGCAGCCAAGGGGACACTGGATGGGCAGATACGCAGTATTTT.